This T cell receptor (beta chain) is drawn from a study of blood T cell repertoires in COVID-19. Study context: Italy, Spain and the United States were the sources of the convalescent and acute COVID-19 samples. Nucleic acid was either cDNA or gDNA, and it came from T cells, B-cell-depleted T cells, or PBMCs.

In its sample, this clone was seen once. Germline-derived CDR1 and CDR2 are SGHVS and FNYEAQ. Trimming left V 3 bases short and J 5 bases short, with 13 bases between. The CDR3 totals 15 residues. Sequenced by immunoSEQ multiplex PCR; TCRdb stores in-frame clones only, minus some. The sample contains roughly 100,000 clones, about 76% of which appear only once. The J gene is TRBJ1-4, the V gene TRBV7-6; D is possibly TRBD1 (5 bases). The sample taken for sequencing was peripheral blood. This TCR came from a woman in her seventies with acute or convalescent COVID-19. The CDR3 bases are TGTGCCAGCAGCTTCGTGGGGCAGGGCAATGAAAAACTGTTTTTT. It is translated as CASSFVGQGNEKLFF.